This T cell receptor beta chain was captured by sequencing in a study of beta chain features in type 1 diabetes. General study findings and limits: Shorter templates might be favored by PCR, equally in patients and controls. The question left open here concerned HLA type influencing TCRB rearrangement. Patients with Type 1 diabetes showed moderately but significantly shorter TCRB CDR3s in all four CD4+ subsets. Across patients, naive, central memory and Treg TCRB repertoires exhibited apparently greater similarity than was observed across healthy donors.

Sequencing targeted expressed TCRB transcripts, as all isolated RNA had been reverse transcribed. TCRdb keeps only in-frame clones here, not all; method: immunoSEQ multiplex PCR. The profile shows hundreds of thousands of clones, around 15% of them singletons. This clone turned up a few times. What it recognizes is unknown. Trimming cost V 9 bases and J 0 bases; bases outside gene matches: 4. Germline CDR1 MNHEY, CDR2 SVGAGI. The CDR3 totals 13 residues. Every donor had blood drawn once into heparin, approximately 120 mL on average. Sequenced sample: naive CD4+ T cells from blood. The source of this sequence is a man aged 18-30 years with type 1 diabetes. This chain connects TRBV6-5 to TRBJ2-7; TRBD2 matches 8 bases. CDR3 region: CASLSGSSYEQYF. DNA of the CDR3: TGTGCCAGTCTCAGCGGGAGCTCCTACGAGCAGTACTTC.